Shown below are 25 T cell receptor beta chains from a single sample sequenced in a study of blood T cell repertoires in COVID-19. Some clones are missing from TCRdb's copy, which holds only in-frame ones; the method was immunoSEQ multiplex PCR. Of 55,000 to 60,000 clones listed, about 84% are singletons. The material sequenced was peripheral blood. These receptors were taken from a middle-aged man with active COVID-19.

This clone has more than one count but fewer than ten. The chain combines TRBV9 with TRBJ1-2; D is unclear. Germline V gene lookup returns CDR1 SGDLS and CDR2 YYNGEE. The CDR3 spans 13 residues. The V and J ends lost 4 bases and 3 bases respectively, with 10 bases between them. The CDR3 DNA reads TGTGCCAGCAGCCTGGAACGGGACTATGGCTACACCTTC. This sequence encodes CASSLERDYGYTF.

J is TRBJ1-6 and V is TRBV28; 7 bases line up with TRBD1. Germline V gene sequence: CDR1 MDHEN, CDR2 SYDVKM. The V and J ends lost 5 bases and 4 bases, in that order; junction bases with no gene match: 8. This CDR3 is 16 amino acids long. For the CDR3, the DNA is TGTGCCAGCAGTCGGGACAGTGGTATATATAATTCACCCCTCCACTTT. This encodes CASSRDSGIYNSPLHF.

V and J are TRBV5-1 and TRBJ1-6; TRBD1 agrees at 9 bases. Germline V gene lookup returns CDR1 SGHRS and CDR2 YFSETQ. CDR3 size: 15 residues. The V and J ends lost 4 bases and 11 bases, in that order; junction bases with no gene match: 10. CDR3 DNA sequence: TGCGCCAGCAGCGAACCGGGACAGGGAAGAACACCCCTCCACTTT. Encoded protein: CASSEPGQGRTPLHF.

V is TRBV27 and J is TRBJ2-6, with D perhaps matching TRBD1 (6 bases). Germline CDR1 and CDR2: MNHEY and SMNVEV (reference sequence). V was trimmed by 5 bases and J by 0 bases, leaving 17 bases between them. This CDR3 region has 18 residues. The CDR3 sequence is CASSADSGPYSGANVLTF. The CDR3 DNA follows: TGTGCCAGCAGTGCGGACAGCGGCCCTTACTCTGGGGCCAACGTCCTGACTTTC.

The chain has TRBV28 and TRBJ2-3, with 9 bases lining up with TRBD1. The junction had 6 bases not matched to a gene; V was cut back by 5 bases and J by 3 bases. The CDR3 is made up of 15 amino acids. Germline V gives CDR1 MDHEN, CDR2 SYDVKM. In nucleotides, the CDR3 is TGTGCCAGCAGTGGCCGGGACAGGGTAACAGATACGCAGTATTTT. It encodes CASSGRDRVTDTQYF.

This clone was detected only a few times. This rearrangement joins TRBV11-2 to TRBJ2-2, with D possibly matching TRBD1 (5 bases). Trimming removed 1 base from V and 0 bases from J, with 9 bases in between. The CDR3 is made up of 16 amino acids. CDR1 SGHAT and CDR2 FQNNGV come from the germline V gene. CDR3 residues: CASSLAAGTNTGELFF. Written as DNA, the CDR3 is TGTGCCAGCAGCTTAGCGGCAGGGACGAACACCGGGGAGCTGTTTTTT. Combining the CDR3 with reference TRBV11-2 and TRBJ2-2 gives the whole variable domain EAGVAQSPRYKIIEKRQSVAFWCNPISGHATLYWYQQILGQGPKLLIQFQNNGVVDDSQLPKDRFSAERLKGVDSTLKIQPAKLEDSAVYLCASSLAAGTNTGELFFGEGSRLTVL.

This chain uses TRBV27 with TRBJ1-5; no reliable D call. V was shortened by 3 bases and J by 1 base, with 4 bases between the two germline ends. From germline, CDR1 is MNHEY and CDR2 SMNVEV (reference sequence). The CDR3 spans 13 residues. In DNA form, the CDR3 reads TGTGCCAGCAGTTTCGTAAGCAATCAGCCCCAGCATTTT. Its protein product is CASSFVSNQPQHF.

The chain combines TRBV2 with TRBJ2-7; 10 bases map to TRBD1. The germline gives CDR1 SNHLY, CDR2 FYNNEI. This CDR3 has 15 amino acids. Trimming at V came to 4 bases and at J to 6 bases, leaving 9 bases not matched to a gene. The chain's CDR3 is CASSGQGASTSEQYF. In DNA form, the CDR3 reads TGTGCCAGCAGTGGACAGGGGGCCTCCACCTCCGAGCAGTACTTC.

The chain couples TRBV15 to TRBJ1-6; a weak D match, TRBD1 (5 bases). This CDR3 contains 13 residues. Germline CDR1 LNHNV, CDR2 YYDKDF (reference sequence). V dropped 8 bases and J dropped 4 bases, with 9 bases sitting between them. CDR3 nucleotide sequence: TGTGCCACCGGGGCTGATTATAATTCACCCCTCCACTTT. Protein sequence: CATGADYNSPLHF.

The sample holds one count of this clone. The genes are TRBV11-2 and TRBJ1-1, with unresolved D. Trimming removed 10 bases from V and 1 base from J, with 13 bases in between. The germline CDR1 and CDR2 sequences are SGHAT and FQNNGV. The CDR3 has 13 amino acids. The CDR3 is CATNAGRNTEAFF. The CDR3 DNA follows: TGTGCCACCAACGCTGGGAGGAACACTGAAGCTTTCTTT.

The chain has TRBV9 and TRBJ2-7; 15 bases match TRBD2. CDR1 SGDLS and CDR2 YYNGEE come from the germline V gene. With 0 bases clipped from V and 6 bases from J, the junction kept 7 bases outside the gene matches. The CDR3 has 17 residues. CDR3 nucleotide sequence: TGTGCCAGCAGCGTAGACGGGACTAGCGGGAGGCGTCCCGAGCAGTACTTC. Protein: CASSVDGTSGRRPEQYF.

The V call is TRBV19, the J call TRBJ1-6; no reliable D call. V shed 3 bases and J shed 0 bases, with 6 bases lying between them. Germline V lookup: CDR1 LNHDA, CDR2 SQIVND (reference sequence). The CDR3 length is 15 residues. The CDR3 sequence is CASSMRDSYNSPLHF. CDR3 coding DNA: TGTGCCAGTAGTATGAGGGACTCCTATAATTCACCCCTCCACTTT.

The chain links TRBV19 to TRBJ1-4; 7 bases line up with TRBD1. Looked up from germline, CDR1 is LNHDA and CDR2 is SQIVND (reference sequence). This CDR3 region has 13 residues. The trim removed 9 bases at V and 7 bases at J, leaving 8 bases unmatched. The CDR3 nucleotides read TGTGCCAGCACTACACAGGGGAGTGAAAAACTGTTTTTT. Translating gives CASTTQGSEKLFF.

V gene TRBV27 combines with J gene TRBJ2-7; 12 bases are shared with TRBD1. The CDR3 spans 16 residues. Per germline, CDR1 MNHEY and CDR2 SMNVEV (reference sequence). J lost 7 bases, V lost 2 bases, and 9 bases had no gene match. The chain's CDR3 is CASSLRAGQGAVEQYF. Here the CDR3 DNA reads TGTGCCAGCAGTTTAAGGGCGGGACAGGGGGCGGTAGAGCAGTACTTC.

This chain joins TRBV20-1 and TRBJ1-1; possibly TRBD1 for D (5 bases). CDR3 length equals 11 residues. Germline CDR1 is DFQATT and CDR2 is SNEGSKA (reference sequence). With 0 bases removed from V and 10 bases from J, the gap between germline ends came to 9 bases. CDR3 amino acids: CSARDQGTAFF. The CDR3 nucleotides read TGCAGTGCTAGAGATCAGGGAACAGCTTTCTTT.

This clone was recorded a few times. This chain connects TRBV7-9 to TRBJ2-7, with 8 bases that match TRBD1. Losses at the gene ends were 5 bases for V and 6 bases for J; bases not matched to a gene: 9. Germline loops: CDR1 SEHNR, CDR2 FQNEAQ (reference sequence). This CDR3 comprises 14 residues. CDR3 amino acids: CASSPDGTGLEQYF. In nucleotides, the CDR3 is TGTGCCAGCAGCCCGGACGGGACAGGTCTCGAGCAGTACTTC.

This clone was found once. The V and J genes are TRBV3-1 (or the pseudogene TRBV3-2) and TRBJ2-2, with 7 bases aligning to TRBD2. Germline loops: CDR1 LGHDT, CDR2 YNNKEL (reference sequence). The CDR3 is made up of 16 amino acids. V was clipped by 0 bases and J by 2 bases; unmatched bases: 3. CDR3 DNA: TGTGCCAGCAGCCAAGAAGGGACTACAAACACCGGGGAGCTGTTTTTT. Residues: CASSQEGTTNTGELFF.

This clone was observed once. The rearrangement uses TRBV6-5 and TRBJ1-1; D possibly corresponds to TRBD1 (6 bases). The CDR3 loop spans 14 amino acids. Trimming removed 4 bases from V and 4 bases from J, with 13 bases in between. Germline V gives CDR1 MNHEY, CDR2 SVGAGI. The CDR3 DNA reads TGTGCCAGCAGTTTACAGGGAGGGGGCACTGAAGCTTTCTTT. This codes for CASSLQGGGTEAFF.

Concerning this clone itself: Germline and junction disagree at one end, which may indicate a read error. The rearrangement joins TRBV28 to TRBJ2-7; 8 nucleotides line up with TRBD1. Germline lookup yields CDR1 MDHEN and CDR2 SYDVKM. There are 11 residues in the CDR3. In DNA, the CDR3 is TGTGCCAGCAGTTTAAACAGGGGGGCCATCTTC. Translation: CASSLNRGAIF.

The CDR3 coding sequence is TGTGCCAGCAGTGAAATAATGGCAGGGGGAGGTTACGAGCAGTACTTC. Amino acid sequence: CASSEIMAGGGYEQYF. The chain combines TRBV6-1 with TRBJ2-7, with D tentatively TRBD1 (7 bases). The CDR3 is 16 residues long. V shed 2 bases and J shed 4 bases, with 18 bases lying between them. In germline, CDR1 is MNHNS, CDR2 SASEGT.

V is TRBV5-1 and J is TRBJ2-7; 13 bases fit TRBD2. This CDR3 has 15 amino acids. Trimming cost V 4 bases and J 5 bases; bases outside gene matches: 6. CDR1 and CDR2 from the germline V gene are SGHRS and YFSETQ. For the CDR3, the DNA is TGCGCCAGCAGCCGGACTAGCGGGGGACTGGACGAGCAGTACTTC. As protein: CASSRTSGGLDEQYF. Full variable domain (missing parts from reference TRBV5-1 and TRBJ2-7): KAGVTQTPRYLIKTRGQQVTLSCSPISGHRSVSWYQQTPGQGLQFLFEYFSETQRNKGNFPGRFSGRQFSNSRSEMNVSTLELGDSALYLCASSRTSGGLDEQYFGPGTRLTVT.

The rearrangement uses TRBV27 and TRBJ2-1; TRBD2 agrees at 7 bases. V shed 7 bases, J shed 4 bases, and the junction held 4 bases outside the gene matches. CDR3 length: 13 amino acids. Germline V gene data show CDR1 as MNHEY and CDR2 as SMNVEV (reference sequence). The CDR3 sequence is CASIASGYNEQFF. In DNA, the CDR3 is TGTGCCAGCATAGCTAGCGGATACAATGAGCAGTTCTTC.

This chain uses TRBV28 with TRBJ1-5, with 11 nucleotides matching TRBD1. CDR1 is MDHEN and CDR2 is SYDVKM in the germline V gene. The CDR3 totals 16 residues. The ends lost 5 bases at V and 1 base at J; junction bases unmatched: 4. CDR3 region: CASSDWDRGSNQPQHF. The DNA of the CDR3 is TGTGCCAGCAGTGATTGGGACAGGGGGAGCAATCAGCCCCAGCATTTT.

The CDR3 loop reads CASSWDRGANEQFF. The CDR3 region has the DNA TGTGCCAGCAGCTGGGACAGGGGGGCGAATGAGCAGTTCTTC. The chain is built from TRBV5-5 and TRBJ2-1, with 11 bases lining up with TRBD1. Trimming took 3 bases from V and 7 from J; bases not matched to a gene: 3. CDR3 length equals 14 residues. Germline CDR1 and CDR2: SGHKS and YYEKEE (reference sequence).

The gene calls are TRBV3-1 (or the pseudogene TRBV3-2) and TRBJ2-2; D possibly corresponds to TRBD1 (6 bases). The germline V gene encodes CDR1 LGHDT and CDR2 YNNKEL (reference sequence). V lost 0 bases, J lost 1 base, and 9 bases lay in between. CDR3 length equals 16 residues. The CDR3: CASSQEQGVNTGELFF. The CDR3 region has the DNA TGTGCCAGCAGCCAAGAACAGGGAGTGAACACCGGGGAGCTGTTTTTT.